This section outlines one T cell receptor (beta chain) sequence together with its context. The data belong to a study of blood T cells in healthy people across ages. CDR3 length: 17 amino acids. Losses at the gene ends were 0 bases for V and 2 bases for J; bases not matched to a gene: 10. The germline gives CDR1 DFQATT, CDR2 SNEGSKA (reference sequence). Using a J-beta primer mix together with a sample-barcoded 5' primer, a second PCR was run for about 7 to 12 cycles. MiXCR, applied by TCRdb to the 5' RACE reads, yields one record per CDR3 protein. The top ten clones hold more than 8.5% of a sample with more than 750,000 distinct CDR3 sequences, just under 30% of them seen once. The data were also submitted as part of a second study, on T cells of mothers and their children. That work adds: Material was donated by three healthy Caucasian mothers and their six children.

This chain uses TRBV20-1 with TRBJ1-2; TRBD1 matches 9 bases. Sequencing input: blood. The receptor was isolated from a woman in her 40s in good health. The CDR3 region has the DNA TGCAGTGCTAGAGATGGGACAGGGACTGGGAGGAACTATGGCTACACCTTC. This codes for CSARDGTGTGRNYGYTF.